This T cell receptor beta chain appears in the sequencing data of a study of T cell repertoires in cytomegalovirus infection. Study overall: Recently identified HLA-C-restricted CMV epitopes and well-studied HLA-B-restricted CMV epitopes were used by the study. Public TCR beta signatures were indicative of both CMV infection and a matching HLA type.

TCRdb re-called the reads with MiXCR, one entry per CDR3 protein. The sample consists of 650,000 to 900,000 distinct CDR3 sequences, almost 30% of them appearing once. Points from the study as a whole: Predominance within the ex vivo response was attributable to HLA-C-restricted CMV-specific TCR beta clonotypes. Individuals carrying CMV plus the relevant HLA were identified by cumulative frequency of public TCR beta families.

J lost 5 bases, V lost 7 bases, and 6 bases had no gene match. The CDR3 consists of 14 residues. CDR1 SNHLY and CDR2 FYNNEI come from the germline V gene. This clonotype was detected only once. The antigen is not known. Sample: cultured CD8+ T cells from PBMCs, taken from culture after CMV antigen stimulation. The receptor was isolated from a human donor in good health (CMV status not recorded). Some clones in this sample may be carry-over from other donors' samples. This chain connects TRBV2 to TRBJ2-2; 8 bases fit TRBD1. The CDR3 here is CASKKQGGTGELFF. CDR3 nucleotide sequence: TGTGCCAGCAAGAAACAGGGGGGTACCGGGGAGCTGTTTTTT.